This T cell receptor (beta chain) was sequenced for a study of blood T cells in healthy people across ages. Findings and caveats of the study: Relative to aged donors, long-lived donors carried more naive CD4+ cells and displayed higher diversity.

To note about this clonotype: The target antigen is unknown.

Primers used in a second PCR of roughly 6 to 11 cycles were a sample-barcoded 5' primer and a J-beta primer mix. A 12-random-nucleotide template-switch adaptor tagged each cDNA molecule. Every sample gave at least 2.5 million paired-end reads containing CDR3. One entry per CDR3 protein, called by TCRdb with MiXCR from the 5' RACE reads. This table holds some 1.5 million distinct CDR3 sequences, approximately 43% found once. The CDR3 is made up of 15 amino acids. Germline V CDR1 and CDR2: KGHSH, LQKENI. Trimming removed 2 bases at V and 4 bases at J, with 12 bases between. The receptor's source is a woman aged 18-29 years in good health. The J gene is TRBJ2-1, the V gene TRBV18, with a tentative D call TRBD2 (5 bases). Sequences were obtained from blood. The CDR3: CASSPGGLIYNEQFF. Written as DNA, the CDR3 is TGTGCCAGCTCACCAGGAGGACTGATATACAATGAGCAGTTCTTC. The complete variable domain, with remaining parts taken from reference TRBV18 and TRBJ2-1, reads NAGVMQNPRHLVRRRGQEARLRCSPMKGHSHVYWYRQLPEEGLKFMVYLQKENIIDESGMPKERFSAEFPKEGPSILRIQQVVRGDSAAYFCASSPGGLIYNEQFFGPGTRLTVL.